This entry lists 27 T cell receptor beta chains sequenced from one sample in a study of resident and recirculating memory T cells in vitiligo. This table comes from immunoSEQ multiplex PCR, and its TCRdb copy is limited to in-frame clones, with some not included. The data hold 70,000 to 95,000 clones, with under 95% observed a single time. Sequenced: blood. The receptor set was obtained from a male donor with vitiligo.

The chain combines TRBV6-5 with TRBJ1-5; tentatively, D is TRBD1 (5 bases). Germline V CDR1 and CDR2: MNHEY, SVGAGI. The CDR3 has 15 amino acids. Trimming stripped 6 bases from V and 2 bases from J, with 14 bases between. CDR3 amino acids: CASSRGLRRNQPQHF. The CDR3, as DNA: TGTGCCAGCAGCCGGGGGTTGCGGCGCAATCAGCCCCAGCATTTT.

This sequence joins TRBV11-2 and TRBJ2-7; D gene ambiguous. CDR1 and CDR2 (germline): SGHAT, FQNNGV. With 2 bases removed from V and 6 bases from J, the gap between germline ends came to 14 bases. The CDR3 extends over 14 amino acids. The chain's CDR3 is CASSLIRNLGEQYF. In DNA, the CDR3 is TGTGCCAGCAGCTTAATTCGGAATCTAGGCGAGCAGTACTTC.

V usage is TRBV25-1 and J usage is TRBJ2-7; tentatively, D is TRBD2 (7 bases). The CDR3 length is 15 residues. Germline loops: CDR1 MGHDK, CDR2 SYGVNS. Trimming removed 6 bases at V and 4 bases at J, with 19 bases between. The CDR3 DNA sequence: TGTGCCAGCAGCGCAAGCGGGACTACAGGGTACGAGCAGTACTTC. Translation gives CASSASGTTGYEQYF.

The J gene is TRBJ2-7, the V gene TRBV4-3; TRBD2 matches 8 bases. Germline trimming cut 0 bases from V and 5 bases from J; bases unmatched to any gene: 6. The CDR3 is made up of 15 amino acids. Germline V gene data show CDR1 as LGHNA and CDR2 as YSLEER. The CDR3 DNA sequence: TGCGCCAGCAGCCAAGAGTCCAGCGGGAGCGACGAGCAGTACTTC. Translation gives CASSQESSGSDEQYF.

The J gene is TRBJ2-5, the V gene TRBV2; D is ambiguous. V was clipped by 5 bases and J by 2 bases, with 15 bases between them. Germline loops: CDR1 SNHLY, CDR2 FYNNEI. The CDR3 is made up of 15 amino acids. The CDR3 region has the DNA TGTGCCAGCAGTAAGATAGCCTCGCATCAAGAGACCCAGTACTTC. This gives the protein CASSKIASHQETQYF.

The J gene is TRBJ1-5, the V gene TRBV28, with 8 bases lining up with TRBD1. This CDR3 spans 15 amino acids. V shed 7 bases and J 4 bases; nucleotides not matched to a gene: 9. CDR1 is MDHEN and CDR2 is SYDVKM in the germline V gene. CDR3 nucleotide sequence: TGTGCCAGCAATCAACTACAGGGGGTAAATCAGCCCCAGCATTTT. It translates to CASNQLQGVNQPQHF.

The chain employs TRBV19 and TRBJ2-1; 8 bases line up with TRBD1. After removal of 7 bases from V and 4 bases from J, the junction contained 6 bases not matched to a gene. Germline V gene lookup returns CDR1 LNHDA and CDR2 SQIVND (reference sequence). This CDR3 comprises 14 residues. The CDR3 DNA is TGTGCCAGTAAGCGAGACAGGGGTTACAATGAGCAGTTCTTC. It specifies CASKRDRGYNEQFF. Together with reference TRBV19 and TRBJ2-1, the CDR3 gives the full variable domain: DGGITQSPKYLFRKEGQNVTLSCEQNLNHDAMYWYRQDPGQGLRLIYYSQIVNDFQKGDIAEGYSVSREKKESFPLTVTSAQKNPTAFYLCASKRDRGYNEQFFGPGTRLTVL.

The sample holds one count of this clone. The chain combines TRBV5-4 with TRBJ2-7, with a weak D call TRBD1 (5 bases). Germline V gene sequence: CDR1 SGHNT, CDR2 YYREEE (reference sequence). The CDR3 extends over 12 amino acids. The V end lost 0 bases, the J end lost 4 bases, and 5 bases lay between the germline ends. The CDR3 region is CASSLEGYEQYF. CDR3 coding DNA: TGTGCCAGCAGCTTGGAGGGGTACGAGCAGTACTTC.

Only a few counts were recorded for this clone. The V and J genes are TRBV10-3 and TRBJ1-5, with D tentatively TRBD1 (5 bases). The CDR3 is 13 residues long. Trimming removed 2 bases at V and 7 bases at J, with 9 bases between. Germline CDR1 and CDR2: ENHRY and SYGVKD. Here the CDR3 reads CAISEGTGQPQHF. CDR3 coding DNA: TGTGCCATCAGTGAGGGGACTGGGCAGCCCCAGCATTTT.

The DNA of the CDR3 is TGTGCCAGCAGGTCTAGCGGGAGCGCCACCTACGAGCAGTACTTC. Translation gives CASRSSGSATYEQYF. The chain has TRBV7-8 and TRBJ2-7, with 10 bases aligning to TRBD2. The CDR3 has 15 residues. The J segment lost 2 bases and the V segment lost 6 bases, leaving 7 bases of the junction unmatched. From germline, CDR1 is SGHVS and CDR2 FQNEAQ.

This chain joins TRBV18 and TRBJ2-5; 7 bases align to TRBD2. The CDR3 spans 16 residues. Germline CDR1 reads KGHSH; CDR2 reads LQKENI. V dropped 3 bases and J dropped 1; count of bases not matched to a gene: 8. As DNA, the CDR3 is TGTGCCAGCTCACCCACTAGGGCTAGCGGCCAAGAGACCCAGTACTTC. It specifies CASSPTRASGQETQYF.

The V call is TRBV4-1, the J call TRBJ1-3, with no clear D. The CDR3 extends over 16 amino acids. With 2 bases removed from V and 0 bases from J, the gap between germline ends came to 11 bases. Germline loops: CDR1 MGHRA, CDR2 YSYEKL. The chain's CDR3 is CASSQSAGNSGNTIYF. In DNA, the CDR3 is TGCGCCAGCAGCCAATCGGCCGGGAACTCTGGAAACACCATATATTTT.

CDR3 amino acids: CASSLGTPAYEQYF. In DNA, the CDR3 is TGCGCCAGCAGCTTGGGAACACCAGCCTACGAGCAGTACTTC. The V gene is TRBV5-1, the J gene TRBJ2-7; D is ambiguous. V lost 0 bases and J 2 bases, leaving 9 bases between the germline ends. The CDR3 totals 14 residues. The germline V gene encodes CDR1 SGHRS and CDR2 YFSETQ.

This chain joins TRBV16 and TRBJ1-5; D ambiguous. Germline V lookup: CDR1 KGHSY, CDR2 FQNENV. The CDR3 covers 16 residues. Trimming took off 4 bases at V and 3 bases at J, with 16 bases between the two ends. The CDR3 sequence: CASSPYSGQLNQPQHF. Here the CDR3 DNA reads TGTGCCAGCAGCCCATATTCAGGCCAGCTCAATCAGCCCCAGCATTTT. Full variable domain (remainder filled in from reference TRBV16 and TRBJ1-5): GEEVAQTPKHLVRGEGQKAKLYCAPIKGHSYVFWYQQVLKNEFKFLISFQNENVFDETGMPKERFSAKCLPNSPCSLEIQATKLEDSAVYFCASSPYSGQLNQPQHFGDGTRLSIL.

J is TRBJ1-3 and V is TRBV18; 7 bases map to TRBD1. V trimming: 4 bases; J trimming: 0 bases; junction bases outside the gene matches: 6. The germline gives CDR1 KGHSH, CDR2 LQKENI. The CDR3 spans 16 residues. The CDR3 sequence: CASSRDSKNSGNTIYF. The DNA of the CDR3 is TGTGCCAGCTCACGGGACAGCAAAAACTCTGGAAACACCATATATTTT.

The J gene is TRBJ2-7, the V gene TRBV5-1; 9 nucleotides match TRBD1. V dropped 4 bases and J dropped 5; count of bases not matched to a gene: 10. The CDR3 runs 15 residues. Germline V CDR1 and CDR2: SGHRS, YFSETQ. CDR3 protein: CASSPYRDRVDEQYF. Written as DNA, the CDR3 is TGCGCCAGCAGCCCTTACCGGGACAGGGTCGACGAGCAGTACTTC.

The V call is TRBV11-3, the J call TRBJ1-1, with no clear D. Trimming took 1 base from V and 2 from J, leaving 5 bases between them. CDR1 and CDR2 from the germline V gene are SGHNT and YENEEA. The CDR3 covers 13 residues. CDR3 sequence reads: CASSLGLNTEAFF. CDR3 nucleotide sequence: TGTGCCAGCAGCTTAGGACTAAACACTGAAGCTTTCTTT.

The genes are TRBV11-2 and TRBJ1-1; unclear D gene. This CDR3 is 17 amino acids long. CDR1 is SGHAT and CDR2 is FQNNGV in the germline V gene. V was trimmed by 4 bases and J by 1 base, leaving 19 bases between them. The CDR3 region is CASSSDPVGGRNTEAFF. The CDR3 nucleotides are TGTGCCAGCAGCTCCGATCCGGTGGGCGGGAGGAACACTGAAGCTTTCTTT.

This rearrangement joins TRBV19 to TRBJ2-3, with 9 nucleotides matching TRBD2. V lost 1 base, J lost 7 bases, and 9 bases stayed unmatched. This CDR3 comprises 16 residues. Germline V gives CDR1 LNHDA, CDR2 SQIVND (reference sequence). CDR3 sequence reads: CASSIGVAGAQNTQYF. The CDR3 DNA is TGTGCCAGTAGTATAGGGGTAGCGGGAGCCCAGAATACGCAGTATTTT. The full variable domain, with the rest looked up from reference TRBV19 and TRBJ2-3, is DGGITQSPKYLFRKEGQNVTLSCEQNLNHDAMYWYRQDPGQGLRLIYYSQIVNDFQKGDIAEGYSVSREKKESFPLTVTSAQKNPTAFYLCASSIGVAGAQNTQYFGPGTRLTVL.

V gene TRBV9 combines with J gene TRBJ2-3; TRBD2 matches at 9 bases. CDR1 and CDR2 (germline): SGDLS, YYNGEE. V lost 3 bases, J lost 1 base, and 12 bases stayed unmatched. This CDR3 contains 18 residues. The CDR3 protein is CASSASKTSGGRTDTQYF. The CDR3 DNA follows: TGTGCCAGCAGCGCGTCCAAGACTAGCGGAGGCCGCACAGATACGCAGTATTTT.

The CDR3 protein is CASSPRQGPSEQYF. CDR3 DNA sequence: TGTGCCAGCAGTCCCCGACAGGGGCCCTCCGAGCAGTACTTC. The chain employs TRBV6-1 and TRBJ2-7, with 8 nucleotides matching TRBD1. Germline CDR1 reads MNHNS; CDR2 reads SASEGT. CDR3 length: 14 residues. J gave up 6 bases and V 5 bases, and 9 bases lay outside the gene matches.

This clone turned up a few times. The chain uses TRBV10-3 and TRBJ2-7, with 8 positions matching TRBD2. This CDR3 is 13 amino acids long. Unmatched junction bases numbered 5, after V lost 10 bases and J lost 0 bases. Germline V gene data show CDR1 as ENHRY and CDR2 as SYGVKD. CDR3 nucleotide sequence: TGTGCCACCGGACTAGCAGACTCCTACGAGCAGTACTTC. Its translation: CATGLADSYEQYF.

This clone occurred once. The chain combines TRBV4-1 with TRBJ2-3, with TRBD2 matching 13 bases. With 3 bases clipped from V and 6 bases from J, the junction kept 6 bases outside the gene matches. CDR1 and CDR2 from the germline V gene are MGHRA and YSYEKL. CDR3 length: 16 residues. The CDR3 nucleotides read TGCGCCAGCAGCCAGGGGATGACTAGCGGGAGGGATACGCAGTATTTT. Amino acid sequence: CASSQGMTSGRDTQYF.

The V call is TRBV7-3, the J call TRBJ2-5, with 7 bases that match TRBD2. Per the germline V gene, CDR1 is SGHTA and CDR2 is FQGTGA. The CDR3 sequence is 13 residues long. V lost 1 base to trimming and J lost 5 bases; unmatched junction nucleotides: 1. Here the CDR3 reads CASSLREGETQYF. CDR3 DNA sequence: TGTGCCAGCAGCTTAAGGGAGGGGGAGACCCAGTACTTC.

V is TRBV4-1 and J is TRBJ2-5; possibly TRBD2 for D (6 bases). Trimming removed 2 bases at V and 5 bases at J, with 18 bases between. Germline lookup yields CDR1 MGHRA and CDR2 YSYEKL. The length of the CDR3 is 16 residues. Here the CDR3 DNA reads TGCGCCAGCAGCCAAATCGGGCGGAGGGCCGGCGAGACCCAGTACTTC. Its translation is CASSQIGRRAGETQYF.

V gene TRBV27 combines with J gene TRBJ1-4, with D possibly matching TRBD1 (6 bases). CDR1 MNHEY and CDR2 SMNVEV come from the germline V gene (reference sequence). V lost 6 bases and J lost 2, with 16 bases in between. The CDR3 sequence is 16 residues long. CDR3 bases: TGTGCCAGCAGGTCGAAAGGGGGACGCACTAATGAAAAACTGTTTTTT. The encoded protein is CASRSKGGRTNEKLFF.

The chain carries TRBV5-6 and TRBJ2-1, with TRBD1 identical over 10 bases. The CDR3 loop spans 13 amino acids. Germline loops: CDR1 SGHDT, CDR2 YYEEEE. Unmatched junction bases numbered 2, after V lost 4 bases and J lost 7 bases. CDR3 loop: CASSPGQGNEQFF. The DNA of the CDR3 is TGTGCCAGCAGCCCGGGACAGGGGAATGAGCAGTTCTTC.